Sequencing of this T cell receptor beta chain was carried out in a study of T cell repertoires in cytomegalovirus infection. CDR1 is SGHAT and CDR2 is FQNNGV in the germline V gene. The V and J ends lost 5 bases and 7 bases, in that order; junction bases with no gene match: 7. The CDR3 length is 15 residues. From the reads, TCRdb called clonotypes with MiXCR, one entry per CDR3 protein. The table records around 740,000 distinct CDR3 sequences, less than 40% of them present only once. A few counts support this clonotype. The source is a human donor in good health (CMV status not recorded). Some clones in this sample may be carry-over from other donors' samples. This chain links TRBV11-2 with TRBJ1-6; 8 bases are shared with TRBD1. Material for sequencing was PBMCs. CDR3 loop: CASSTGTGANSPLHF. CDR3 sequence (DNA): TGTGCCAGCAGCACTGGGACAGGAGCGAATTCACCCCTCCACTTT.